These 25 T cell receptor beta chains originate from one sample sequenced in a study of T cells in Graves' hyperthyroidism and ophthalmopathy (dated by TCRdb to about 2019). The library was prepared using multiplex PCR. Sequencing was performed on an Illumina HiSeq 2000. The TCR beta CDR3 regions were amplified from RNA transcripts. The TCR CDR3 was subjected to a first round of RT-PCR using the HTBI primer set and the Qiagen OneStep RT-PCR kit. TCRdb reworked the public reads: Q25 trimming with fastp, MiXCR clone assembly, productive beta chains retained. Rows are combined by CDR3 protein, so each entry shows the most common genes and DNA. The sample table contains 600,000 to 700,000 distinct CDR3 sequences; only one count was recorded for roughly 14% of them. Over 3.5% of the sample goes to the ten largest clones. Specimen: blood. The receptors derive from a woman aged 40 to 50 with Graves' ophthalmopathy.

The chain combines TRBV6-5 with TRBJ2-4, with D perhaps TRBD2 (7 bases). Germline V gives CDR1 MNHEY, CDR2 SVGAGI. The V end lost 4 bases, the J end lost 5 bases, and 18 bases lay between the germline ends. The CDR3 covers 16 residues. The CDR3 region has the DNA TGTGCCAGCAGTTTGGGGGGGGGGGCCTCTCAAAACATTCAGTACTTC. Translating it yields CASSLGGGASQNIQYF.

This clonotype was observed a few times. A much larger clonotype is one base distant, so this may be a read error. This sequence joins TRBV10-2 and TRBJ1-1, with D perhaps matching TRBD1 (5 bases). The germline CDR1 and CDR2 sequences are WSHSY and SAAADI. The CDR3 covers 15 residues. Written as DNA, the CDR3 is TGCGTCAGCAGTGAGTCAGGGTCCGAGCGCACTGAAGCTTTCTTT. It codes for CVSSESGSERTEAFF.

This clonotype was seen ten or more times. The chain uses TRBV28 and TRBJ2-5, with 12 bases matching TRBD2. The CDR3 contains 16 residues. J lost 1 base, V lost 3 bases, and 3 bases had no gene match. The germline CDR1 and CDR2 sequences are MDHEN and SYDVKM. The CDR3 DNA is TGTGCCAGCAGTTTCCGACTAGCGGGAGTCCAAGAGACCCAGTACTTC. Protein sequence: CASSFRLAGVQETQYF. Using reference TRBV28 and TRBJ2-5 for the parts outside the CDR3, the full variable domain is DVKVTQSSRYLVKRTGEKVFLECVQDMDHENMFWYRQDPGLGLRLIYFSYDVKMKEKGDIPEGYSVSREKKERFSLILESASTNQTSMYLCASSFRLAGVQETQYFGPGTRLLVL.

Ten or more counts support this clonotype. V and J are TRBV12-3 or TRBV12-4 and TRBJ1-2, with D possibly matching TRBD1 (5 bases). The CDR3 sequence is 14 residues long. With 6 bases removed from V and 8 bases from J, the gap between germline ends came to 19 bases. For the CDR3, the DNA is TGTGCCAGCAGCGTCCGTGGCAGGGTTTACGGCTACACCTTC. Residues: CASSVRGRVYGYTF.

Many counts were recorded for this clonotype. This chain uses TRBV6-2 or TRBV6-3 with TRBJ2-5; TRBD2 aligns across 12 bases. This CDR3 has 18 amino acids. CDR1 is MNHEY, CDR2 SVGEGT, per germline. Trimming cost V 2 bases and J 3 bases; bases outside gene matches: 10. The CDR3 region is CASSYRAGTSGSEETQYF. The CDR3, as DNA: TGTGCCAGCAGTTACCGAGCTGGGACTAGCGGGTCGGAAGAGACCCAGTACTTC.

This clonotype was recorded at least ten times. The rearrangement links TRBV20-1 to TRBJ2-7, with TRBD1 identical over 7 bases. V trimming: 5 bases; J trimming: 5 bases; junction bases outside the gene matches: 6. Germline values: CDR1 DFQATT, CDR2 SNEGSKA (reference sequence). This CDR3 region has 12 residues. CDR3 residues: CSAPTTGHEQYF. The CDR3 nucleotides are TGCAGTGCTCCAACGACAGGGCACGAGCAGTACTTC.

This clonotype was counted only a few times. The chain uses TRBV19 and TRBJ2-3; either TRBD1 or TRBD2 may supply D (5 bases each). Looked up from germline, CDR1 is LNHDA and CDR2 is SQIVND (reference sequence). V lost 5 bases and J lost 4, with 13 bases in between. The CDR3 is 14 residues long. CDR3 coding DNA: TGTGCCAGTAGTTTGCTTGGGGGTCCAGATACGCAGTATTTT. As protein: CASSLLGGPDTQYF.

V and J are TRBV6-1 and TRBJ1-5; D is ambiguous. The CDR3 is made up of 11 amino acids. CDR1 MNHNS and CDR2 SASEGT come from the germline V gene. V was trimmed by 3 bases and J by 12 bases, leaving 9 bases between them. DNA of the CDR3: TGTGCCAGCAGTGACGAGGGTAGCCAGCATTTT. Translating gives CASSDEGSQHF.

At least ten counts were recorded for this clonotype. This chain uses TRBV29-1 with TRBJ2-1; D uncertain. V lost 4 bases to trimming and J lost 3 bases, with 1 base between them. Germline V CDR1 and CDR2: SQVTM, ANQGSEA. The CDR3 runs 10 residues. This chain's CDR3 is CSVGYNEQFF. For the CDR3, the DNA is TGCAGCGTTGGCTACAATGAGCAGTTCTTC.

About this clonotype itself: A read error is possible here, since a much larger clone lies one base away. This chain connects TRBV30 to TRBJ1-5; the D gene is possibly TRBD1 (5 bases). CDR1 and CDR2 (germline): GTSNPN, SVGIG (reference sequence). Trimming pared 5 bases from V and 6 bases from J, leaving 26 bases between. The CDR3 extends over 17 amino acids. This CDR3 is CAWAPGRGPPGGQPQHF. Written as DNA, the CDR3 is TGTGCCTGGGCTCCGGGACGAGGCCCCCCGGGTGGTCAGCCCCAGCATTTT.

The chain carries TRBV7-2 and TRBJ2-7; perhaps TRBD2 as D (5 bases). Per the germline V gene, CDR1 is SGHTA and CDR2 is FQGNSA. V was clipped by 1 base and J by 1 base, with 11 bases between them. This CDR3 is 15 amino acids long. CDR3 DNA sequence: TGTGCCAGCAGCTTAGTTCCCCTAGCTTCCTACGAGCAGTACTTC. This gives the protein CASSLVPLASYEQYF.

The chain has TRBV12-3 or TRBV12-4 and TRBJ1-5, with D possibly matching TRBD1 (5 bases). The length of the CDR3 is 13 residues. V lost 11 bases and J lost 4, with 15 bases in between. This chain's CDR3 is CASRGVWNQPQHF. The CDR3 nucleotides are TGTGCCTCACGGGGGGTTTGGAATCAGCCCCAGCATTTT.

This clonotype has a count of ten or more. This chain joins TRBV28 and TRBJ2-5; 7 bases align to TRBD2. This CDR3 comprises 16 residues. Germline CDR1 and CDR2: MDHEN and SYDVKM. The ends lost 4 bases at V and 4 bases at J; junction bases unmatched: 12. CDR3 region: CASSSPTKREGETQYF. The DNA for the CDR3 is TGTGCCAGCAGTTCCCCGACAAAGAGGGAGGGAGAGACCCAGTACTTC.

Many counts were recorded for this clonotype. The V gene is TRBV12-3 or TRBV12-4, the J gene TRBJ2-5, with D perhaps being TRBD1 or TRBD2 (5 bases each). The V and J ends lost 9 bases and 5 bases respectively, with 16 bases between them. The CDR3 has 13 amino acids. The CDR3 DNA sequence: TGTGCCAGTCGAGGGGCAGGGTGGGAGACCCAGTACTTC. Translation gives CASRGAGWETQYF.

This clonotype was observed at least ten times. CDR3: CASSSGTSGRAVSYEQYF. CDR3 DNA: TGTGCCAGCAGTTCCGGGACTAGCGGGAGGGCCGTCTCCTACGAGCAGTACTTC. The V and J genes are TRBV12-3 or TRBV12-4 and TRBJ2-7, with 16 bases that match TRBD2. CDR3 length equals 18 residues. V lost 4 bases, J lost 0 bases, and 6 bases stayed unmatched.

The table lists this clonotype with many counts. The rearrangement joins TRBV6-5 to TRBJ1-1, with 8 bases fitting TRBD1. CDR1 is MNHEY and CDR2 is SVGAGI in the germline V gene. This CDR3 has 15 residues. J gave up 4 bases and V 1 base, and 5 bases lay outside the gene matches. The CDR3 here is CASSYYRTGSTEAFF. The CDR3 DNA is TGTGCCAGCAGTTACTACAGGACAGGGAGCACTGAAGCTTTCTTT.

This clonotype has ten or more counts. The chain has TRBV12-3 or TRBV12-4 and TRBJ1-2; weak D call: TRBD1 (5 bases). This CDR3 spans 14 amino acids. Between the trimmed V and J ends, which lost 2 bases and 5 bases, there was a span of 12 bases. This CDR3 is CASSLRSGTYGYTF. CDR3 nucleotides: TGTGCCAGCAGTTTACGATCCGGGACTTATGGCTACACCTTC.

Ten or more counts support this clonotype. The rearrangement links TRBV11-2 to TRBJ2-7; 9 nucleotides line up with TRBD1. Germline V gene data show CDR1 as SGHAT and CDR2 as FQNNGV. This CDR3 has 14 residues. Trimming at V came to 6 bases and at J to 3 bases, leaving 6 bases not matched to a gene. CDR3 in DNA: TGTGCCAGCAGTTATACAGGGGGCGGCTACGAGCAGTACTTC. It yields the protein CASSYTGGGYEQYF.

In its sample, this clonotype was seen a few times. This chain uses TRBV27 with TRBJ1-2; D is unclear. From germline, CDR1 is MNHEY and CDR2 SMNVEV (reference sequence). The V end lost 8 bases, the J end lost 4 bases, and 26 bases lay between the germline ends. This CDR3 region has 17 residues. DNA of the CDR3: TGTGCCAGCGGGCCGGTACCCCCTCGCCACCGGGTCTATGGCTACACCTTC. Translation gives CASGPVPPRHRVYGYTF.

This clonotype has a handful of counts. The chain joins TRBV30 to TRBJ1-1, with D possibly matching TRBD1 (5 bases). CDR1 GTSNPN and CDR2 SVGIG come from the germline V gene (reference sequence). V was pared by 0 bases and J by 0 bases, with 11 bases between. The length of the CDR3 is 15 residues. The CDR3 here is CAWSVEAGMNTEAFF. The CDR3 coding sequence is TGTGCCTGGAGTGTAGAGGCAGGGATGAACACTGAAGCTTTCTTT.

At least ten counts were recorded for this clonotype. The J gene is TRBJ1-5, the V gene TRBV28; the D gene is possibly TRBD1 (5 bases). V was clipped by 5 bases and J by 3 bases, with 17 bases between them. Germline V CDR1 and CDR2: MDHEN, SYDVKM. The CDR3 covers 16 residues. The CDR3 protein is CASSPRGAANNQPQHF. DNA for the CDR3: TGTGCCAGCAGTCCAAGGGGAGCCGCCAACAATCAGCCCCAGCATTTT.

This clonotype occurred a few times. This rearrangement joins TRBV11-2 to TRBJ2-7, with D possibly matching TRBD2 (6 bases). V lost 0 bases, J lost 3 bases, and 15 bases lay in between. This CDR3 is built from 16 residues. Germline CDR1 is SGHAT and CDR2 is FQNNGV. The CDR3 here is CASSLDTWGSGYEQYF. CDR3 nucleotide sequence: TGTGCCAGCAGCTTAGATACATGGGGTAGCGGCTACGAGCAGTACTTC. Supplemented by reference TRBV11-2 and TRBJ2-7, the full variable domain reads EAGVAQSPRYKIIEKRQSVAFWCNPISGHATLYWYQQILGQGPKLLIQFQNNGVVDDSQLPKDRFSAERLKGVDSTLKIQPAKLEDSAVYLCASSLDTWGSGYEQYFGPGTRLTVT.

The CDR3 loop reads CASSLGTGWVNQPQHF. CDR3 nucleotides: TGTGCCAGCAGCTTGGGGACAGGGTGGGTCAATCAGCCCCAGCATTTT. This chain links TRBV11-1 with TRBJ1-5, with 9 nucleotides matching TRBD1. The CDR3 runs to 16 residues. The J segment lost 3 bases and the V segment lost 3 bases, leaving 6 bases of the junction unmatched. Looked up from germline, CDR1 is SGHAT and CDR2 is FQDESV (reference sequence).

V is TRBV4-2 and J is TRBJ1-4, with 8 bases identical to TRBD1. V shed 4 bases and J 8 bases; nucleotides not matched to a gene: 12. Germline CDR1 and CDR2: LGHNA and YNFKEQ. The CDR3 runs 16 residues. For the CDR3, the DNA is TGTGCCAGCAGCCCCGAGGTAGGACAGGGTAGAGAAAAACTGTTTTTT. It yields the protein CASSPEVGQGREKLFF.

This clonotype was seen many times. The chain has TRBV7-3 and TRBJ2-5; 7 positions agree with TRBD2. The CDR3 has 15 residues. J lost 4 bases, V lost 5 bases, and 10 bases had no gene match. Germline CDR1 SGHTA, CDR2 FQGTGA. The CDR3 sequence: CASSPSGGRGETQYF. CDR3 DNA: TGTGCCAGCAGCCCATCGGGGGGACGGGGAGAGACCCAGTACTTC. Drawing the rest from reference TRBV7-3 and TRBJ2-5, the complete variable domain is GAGVSQTPSNKVTEKGKYVELRCDPISGHTALYWYRQSLGQGPEFLIYFQGTGAADDSGLPNDRFFAVRPEGSVSTLKIQRTERGDSAVYLCASSPSGGRGETQYFGPGTRLLVL.